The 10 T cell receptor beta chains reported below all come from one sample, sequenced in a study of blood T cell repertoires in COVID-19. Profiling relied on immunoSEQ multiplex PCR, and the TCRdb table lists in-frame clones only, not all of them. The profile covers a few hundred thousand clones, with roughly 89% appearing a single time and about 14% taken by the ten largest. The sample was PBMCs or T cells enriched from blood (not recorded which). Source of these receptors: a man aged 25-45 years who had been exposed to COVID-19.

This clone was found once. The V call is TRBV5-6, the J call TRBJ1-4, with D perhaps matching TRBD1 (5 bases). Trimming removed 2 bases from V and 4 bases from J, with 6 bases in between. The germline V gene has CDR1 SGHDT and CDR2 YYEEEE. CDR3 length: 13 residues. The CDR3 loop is CASSFGGNEKLFF. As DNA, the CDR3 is TGTGCCAGCAGCTTCGGGGGTAATGAAAAACTGTTTTTT. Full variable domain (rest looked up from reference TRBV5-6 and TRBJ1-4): DAGVTQSPTHLIKTRGQQVTLRCSPKSGHDTVSWYQQALGQGPQFIFQYYEEEERQRGNFPDRFSGHQFPNYSSELNVNALLLGDSALYLCASSFGGNEKLFFGSGTQLSVL.

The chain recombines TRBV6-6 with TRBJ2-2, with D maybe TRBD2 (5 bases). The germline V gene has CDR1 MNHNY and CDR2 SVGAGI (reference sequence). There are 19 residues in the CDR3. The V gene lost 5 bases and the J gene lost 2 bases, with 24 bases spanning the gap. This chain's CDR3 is CASSRMGLTRTGNTGELFF. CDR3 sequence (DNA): TGTGCCAGCAGTCGAATGGGATTAACCCGGACGGGAAACACCGGGGAGCTGTTTTTT.

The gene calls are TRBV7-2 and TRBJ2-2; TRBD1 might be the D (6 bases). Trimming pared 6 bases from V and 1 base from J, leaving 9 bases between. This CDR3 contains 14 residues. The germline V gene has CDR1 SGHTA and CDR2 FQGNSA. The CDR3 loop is CASRGTMNTGELFF. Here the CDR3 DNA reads TGTGCCAGCAGAGGGACAATGAACACCGGGGAGCTGTTTTTT.

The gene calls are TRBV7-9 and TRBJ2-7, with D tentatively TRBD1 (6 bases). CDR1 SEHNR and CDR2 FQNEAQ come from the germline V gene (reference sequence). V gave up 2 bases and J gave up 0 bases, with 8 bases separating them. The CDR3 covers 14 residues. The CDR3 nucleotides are TGTGCCAGCAGCTTACGGGACACCTCCTACGAGCAGTACTTC. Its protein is CASSLRDTSYEQYF.

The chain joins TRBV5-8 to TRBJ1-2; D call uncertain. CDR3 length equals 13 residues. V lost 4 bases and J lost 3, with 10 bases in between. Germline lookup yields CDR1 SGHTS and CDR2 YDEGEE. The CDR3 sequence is CASSREMDYGYTF. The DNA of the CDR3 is TGTGCCAGCAGCAGGGAGATGGACTATGGCTACACCTTC.

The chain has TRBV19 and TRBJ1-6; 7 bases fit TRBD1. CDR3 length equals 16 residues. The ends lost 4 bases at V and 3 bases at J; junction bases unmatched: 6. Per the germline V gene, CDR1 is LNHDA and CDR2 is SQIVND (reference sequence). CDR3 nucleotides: TGTGCCAGTAGTACCCGCGGGACAGACTATAATTCACCCCTCCACTTT. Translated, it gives CASSTRGTDYNSPLHF.

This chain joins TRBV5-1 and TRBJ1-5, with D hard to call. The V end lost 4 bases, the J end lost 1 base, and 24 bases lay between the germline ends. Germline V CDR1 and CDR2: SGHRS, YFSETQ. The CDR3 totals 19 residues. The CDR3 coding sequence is TGCGCCAGCAGCCGGACGCCCATTGCCCCGGGAGGAAGCAATCAGCCCCAGCATTTT. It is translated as CASSRTPIAPGGSNQPQHF.

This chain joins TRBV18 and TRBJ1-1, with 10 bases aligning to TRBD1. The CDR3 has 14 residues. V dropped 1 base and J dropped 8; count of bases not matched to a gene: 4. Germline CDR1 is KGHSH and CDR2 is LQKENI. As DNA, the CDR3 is TGTGCCAGCTCACCACTTAAGGGACAGGGGGAAGCTTTCTTT. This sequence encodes CASSPLKGQGEAFF.

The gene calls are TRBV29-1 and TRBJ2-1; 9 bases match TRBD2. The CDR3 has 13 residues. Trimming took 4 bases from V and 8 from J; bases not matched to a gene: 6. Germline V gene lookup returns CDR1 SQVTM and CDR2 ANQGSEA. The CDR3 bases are TGCAGCGTTGCTAGCGGGGACCCCGATGAGCAGTTCTTC. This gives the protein CSVASGDPDEQFF.

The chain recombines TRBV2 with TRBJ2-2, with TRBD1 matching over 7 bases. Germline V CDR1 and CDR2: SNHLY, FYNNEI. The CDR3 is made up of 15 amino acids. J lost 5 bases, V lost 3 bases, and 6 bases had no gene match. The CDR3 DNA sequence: TGTGCCAGCAGTGACCGACAGGGAAGGACCGGGGAGCTGTTTTTT. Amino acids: CASSDRQGRTGELFF.